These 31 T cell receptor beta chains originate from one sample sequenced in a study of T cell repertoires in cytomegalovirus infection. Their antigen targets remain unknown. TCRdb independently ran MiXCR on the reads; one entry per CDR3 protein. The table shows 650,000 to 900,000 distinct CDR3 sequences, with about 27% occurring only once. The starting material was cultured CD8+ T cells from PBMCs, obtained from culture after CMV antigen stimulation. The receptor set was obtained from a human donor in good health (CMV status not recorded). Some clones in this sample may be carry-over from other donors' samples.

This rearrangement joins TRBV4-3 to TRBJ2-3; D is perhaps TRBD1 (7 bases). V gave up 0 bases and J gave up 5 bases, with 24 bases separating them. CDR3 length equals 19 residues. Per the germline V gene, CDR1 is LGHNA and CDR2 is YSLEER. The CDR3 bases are TGCGCCAGCAGCCAAGACTCACTATGGGGGCAGGGGGAGGTAGATACGCAGTATTTT. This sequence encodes CASSQDSLWGQGEVDTQYF.

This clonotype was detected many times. As DNA, the CDR3 is TGCAGTGCTAGAGAAACAGCCTACGAGCAGTACTTC. It codes for CSARETAYEQYF. The chain carries TRBV20-1 and TRBJ2-7; D gene ambiguous. The CDR3 runs to 12 residues. V gave up 0 bases and J gave up 2 bases, with 5 bases separating them. The V gene's germline CDR1 is DFQATT and CDR2 SNEGSKA (reference sequence).

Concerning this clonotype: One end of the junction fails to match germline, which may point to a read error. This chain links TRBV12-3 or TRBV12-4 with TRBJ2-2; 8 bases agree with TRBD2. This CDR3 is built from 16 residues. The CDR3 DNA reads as TGTGCCAGCAGAGGTGGGACTAGGGGGAACACCGGGGAGCTGCTTTTT. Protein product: CASRGGTRGNTGELLF.

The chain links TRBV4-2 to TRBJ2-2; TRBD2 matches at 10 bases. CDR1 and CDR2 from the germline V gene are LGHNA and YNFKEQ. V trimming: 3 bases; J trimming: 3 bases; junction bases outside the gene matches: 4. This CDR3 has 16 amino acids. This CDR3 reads CASSQELAGYTGELFF. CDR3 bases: TGTGCCAGCAGCCAGGAACTAGCGGGGTACACCGGGGAGCTGTTTTTT.

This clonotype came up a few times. CDR3 residues: CASSLLTDQETQYF. As DNA, the CDR3 is TGTGCCAGCAGTTTACTGACAGATCAAGAGACCCAGTACTTC. V and J are TRBV12-3 or TRBV12-4 and TRBJ2-5, with a possible D match to TRBD1 (5 bases). Trimming pared 2 bases from V and 2 bases from J, leaving 9 bases between. The CDR3 consists of 14 residues.

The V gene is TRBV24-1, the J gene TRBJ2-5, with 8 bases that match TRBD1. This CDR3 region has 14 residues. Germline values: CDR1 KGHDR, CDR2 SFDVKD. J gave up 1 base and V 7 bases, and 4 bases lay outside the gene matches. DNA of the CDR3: TGTGCCACCAGATCCGGACAGGGCCAAGAGACCCAGTACTTC. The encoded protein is CATRSGQGQETQYF.

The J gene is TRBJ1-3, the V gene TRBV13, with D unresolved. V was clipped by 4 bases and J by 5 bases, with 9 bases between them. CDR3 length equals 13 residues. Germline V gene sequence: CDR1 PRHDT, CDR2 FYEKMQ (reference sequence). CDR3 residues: CASSSSQRNTIYF. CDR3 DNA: TGTGCCAGCAGCTCGTCCCAGAGAAACACCATATATTTT.

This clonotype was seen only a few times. The CDR3 nucleotides read TGTGCCAGCAGTTACCCCGTGTCGGGGAGGATCGACGAGCAGTACTTC. Its translation is CASSYPVSGRIDEQYF. The rearrangement links TRBV6-5 to TRBJ2-7, with D maybe TRBD2 (6 bases). This CDR3 contains 16 residues. V was pared by 2 bases and J by 5 bases, with 19 bases between. CDR1 is MNHEY and CDR2 is SVGAGI in the germline V gene.

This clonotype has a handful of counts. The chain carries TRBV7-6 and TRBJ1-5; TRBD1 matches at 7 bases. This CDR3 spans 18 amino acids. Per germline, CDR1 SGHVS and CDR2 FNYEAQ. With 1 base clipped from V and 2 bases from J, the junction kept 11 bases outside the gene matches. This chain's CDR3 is CASSLVGGRGLGNQPQHF. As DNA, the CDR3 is TGTGCCAGCAGCTTAGTGGGGGGGAGGGGGCTCGGCAATCAGCCCCAGCATTTT. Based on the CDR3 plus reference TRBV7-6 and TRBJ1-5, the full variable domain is GAGVSQSPRYKVTKRGQDVALRCDPISGHVSLYWYRQALGQGPEFLTYFNYEAQQDKSGLPNDRFSAERPEGSISTLTIQRTEQRDSAMYRCASSLVGGRGLGNQPQHFGDGTRLSIL.

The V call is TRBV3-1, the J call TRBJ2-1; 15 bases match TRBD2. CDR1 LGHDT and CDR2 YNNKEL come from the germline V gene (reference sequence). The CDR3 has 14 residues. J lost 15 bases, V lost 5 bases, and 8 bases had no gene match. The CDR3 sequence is CASSTGLAGGTGFF. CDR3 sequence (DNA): TGTGCCAGCAGCACGGGACTAGCGGGGGGAACGGGGTTCTTC.

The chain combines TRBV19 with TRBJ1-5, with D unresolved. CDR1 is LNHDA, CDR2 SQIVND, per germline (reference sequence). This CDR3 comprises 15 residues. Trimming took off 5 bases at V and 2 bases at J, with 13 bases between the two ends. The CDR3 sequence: CASSGSTWGNQPQHF. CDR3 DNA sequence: TGTGCCAGTAGTGGGTCAACCTGGGGCAATCAGCCCCAGCATTTT.

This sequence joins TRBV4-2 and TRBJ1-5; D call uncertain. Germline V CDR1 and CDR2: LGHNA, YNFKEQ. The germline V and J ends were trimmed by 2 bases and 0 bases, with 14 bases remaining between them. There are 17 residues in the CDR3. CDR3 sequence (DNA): TGTGCCAGCAGCCAATTTTACCGGGAGGTTAGCAATCAGCCCCAGCATTTT. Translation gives CASSQFYREVSNQPQHF.

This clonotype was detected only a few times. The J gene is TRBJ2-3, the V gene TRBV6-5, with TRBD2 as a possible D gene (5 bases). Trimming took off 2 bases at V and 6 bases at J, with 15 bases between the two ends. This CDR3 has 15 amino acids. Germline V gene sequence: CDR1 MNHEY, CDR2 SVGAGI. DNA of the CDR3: TGTGCCAGCAGTTACCGGGCTAGCTGGATGGATACGCAGTATTTT. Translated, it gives CASSYRASWMDTQYF.

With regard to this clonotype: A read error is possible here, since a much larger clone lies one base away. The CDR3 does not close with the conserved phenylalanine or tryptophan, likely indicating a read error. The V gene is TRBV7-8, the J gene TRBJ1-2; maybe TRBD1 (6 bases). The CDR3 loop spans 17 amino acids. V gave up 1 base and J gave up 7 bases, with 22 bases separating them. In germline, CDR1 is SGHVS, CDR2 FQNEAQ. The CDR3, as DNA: TGTGCCAGCAGCTTAGGTGGGACACCGGTCTCAGTTGCTGGCTACACCTCC. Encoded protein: CASSLGGTPVSVAGYTS.

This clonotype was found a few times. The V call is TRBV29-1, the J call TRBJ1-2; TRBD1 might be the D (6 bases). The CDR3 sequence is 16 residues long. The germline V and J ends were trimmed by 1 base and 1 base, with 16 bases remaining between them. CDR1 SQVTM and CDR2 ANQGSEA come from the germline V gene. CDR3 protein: CSVEVGGGADNYGYTF. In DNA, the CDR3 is TGCAGCGTTGAAGTAGGGGGGGGGGCCGATAACTATGGCTACACCTTC.

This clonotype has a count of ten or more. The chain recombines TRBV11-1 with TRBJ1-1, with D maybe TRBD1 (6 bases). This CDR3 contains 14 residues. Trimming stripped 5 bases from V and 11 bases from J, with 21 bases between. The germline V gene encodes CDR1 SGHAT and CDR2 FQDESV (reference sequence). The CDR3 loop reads CASSPRTASGGAFF. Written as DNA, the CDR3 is TGTGCCAGCAGCCCACGGACAGCCTCTGGAGGGGCTTTCTTT.

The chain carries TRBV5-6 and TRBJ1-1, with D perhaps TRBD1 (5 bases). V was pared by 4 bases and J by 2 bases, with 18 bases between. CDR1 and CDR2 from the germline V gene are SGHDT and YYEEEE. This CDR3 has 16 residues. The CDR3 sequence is CASSPTRQGVNTEAFF. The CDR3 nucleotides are TGTGCCAGCAGCCCCACCCGGCAGGGAGTTAACACTGAAGCTTTCTTT.

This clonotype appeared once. The CDR3 DNA reads as TGTGCCATCAGTGCGACTAGCGGGGGGGATCCTCGTGGCGAGACCCAGTACTTC. Protein: CAISATSGGDPRGETQYF. The V call is TRBV10-3, the J call TRBJ2-5, with 14 bases lining up with TRBD2. J was trimmed by 5 bases and V by 4 bases; bases with no gene match: 12. This CDR3 has 18 amino acids. From germline, CDR1 is ENHRY and CDR2 SYGVKD.

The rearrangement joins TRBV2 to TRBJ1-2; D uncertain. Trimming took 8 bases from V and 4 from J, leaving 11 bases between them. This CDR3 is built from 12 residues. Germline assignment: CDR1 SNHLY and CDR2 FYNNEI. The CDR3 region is CASRGGPYGYTF. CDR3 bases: TGTGCCAGCCGCGGAGGGCCCTATGGCTACACCTTC.

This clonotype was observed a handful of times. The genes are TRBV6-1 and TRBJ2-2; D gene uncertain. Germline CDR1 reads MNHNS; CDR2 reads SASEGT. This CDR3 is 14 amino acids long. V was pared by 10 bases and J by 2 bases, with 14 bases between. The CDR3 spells CAIRTGRNTGELFF. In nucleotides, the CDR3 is TGTGCCATAAGGACCGGCAGAAACACCGGGGAGCTGTTTTTT.

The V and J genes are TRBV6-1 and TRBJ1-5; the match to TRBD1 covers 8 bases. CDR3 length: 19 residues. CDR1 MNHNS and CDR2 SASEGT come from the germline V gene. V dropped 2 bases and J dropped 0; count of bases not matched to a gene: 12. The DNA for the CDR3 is TGTGCCAGCAGTGAACGTGGGACAGGAGTGCGTTATAGCAATCAGCCCCAGCATTTT. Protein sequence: CASSERGTGVRYSNQPQHF.

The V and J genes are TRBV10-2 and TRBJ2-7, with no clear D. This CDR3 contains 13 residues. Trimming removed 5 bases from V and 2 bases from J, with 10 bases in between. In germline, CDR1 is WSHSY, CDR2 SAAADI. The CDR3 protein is CASSLSRTYEQYF. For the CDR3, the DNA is TGCGCCAGCAGTTTAAGCCGGACCTACGAGCAGTACTTC.

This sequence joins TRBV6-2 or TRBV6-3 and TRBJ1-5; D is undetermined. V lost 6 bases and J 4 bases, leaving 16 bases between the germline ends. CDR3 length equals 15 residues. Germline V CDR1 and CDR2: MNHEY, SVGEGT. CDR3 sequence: CASRSIRVGNQPQHF. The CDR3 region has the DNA TGTGCCAGCAGAAGTATTCGAGTAGGGAATCAGCCCCAGCATTTT.

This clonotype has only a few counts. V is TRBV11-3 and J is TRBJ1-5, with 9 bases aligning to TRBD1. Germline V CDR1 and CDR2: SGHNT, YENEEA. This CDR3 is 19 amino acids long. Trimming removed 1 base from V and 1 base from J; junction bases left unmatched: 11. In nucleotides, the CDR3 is TGTGCCAGCAGCTTAGTACAGGACAGGGGTTTGCAGAGCAATCAGCCCCAGCATTTT. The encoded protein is CASSLVQDRGLQSNQPQHF.

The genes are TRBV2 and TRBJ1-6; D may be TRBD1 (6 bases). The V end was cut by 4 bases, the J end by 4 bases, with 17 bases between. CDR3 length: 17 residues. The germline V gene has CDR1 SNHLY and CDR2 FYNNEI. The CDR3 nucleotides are TGTGCCAGCAGTGGGGCTGGGGGCGAGTTATATAATTCACCCCTCCACTTT. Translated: CASSGAGGELYNSPLHF.

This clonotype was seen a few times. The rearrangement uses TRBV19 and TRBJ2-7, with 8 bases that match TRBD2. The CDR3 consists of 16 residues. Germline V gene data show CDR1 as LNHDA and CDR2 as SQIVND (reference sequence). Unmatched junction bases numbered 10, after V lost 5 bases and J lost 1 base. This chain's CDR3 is CASSPRASGPSYEQYV. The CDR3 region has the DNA TGTGCCAGTAGTCCCCGGGCTAGCGGGCCTTCCTACGAGCAGTACGTC.

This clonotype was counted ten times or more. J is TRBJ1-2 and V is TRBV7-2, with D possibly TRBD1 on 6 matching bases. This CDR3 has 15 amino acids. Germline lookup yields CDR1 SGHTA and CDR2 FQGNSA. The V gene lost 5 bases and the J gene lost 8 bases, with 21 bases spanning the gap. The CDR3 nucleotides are TGTGCCAGCAGCAAAGAGGGGTGGGGGCGCAAAGGCTACACCTTC. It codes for CASSKEGWGRKGYTF.

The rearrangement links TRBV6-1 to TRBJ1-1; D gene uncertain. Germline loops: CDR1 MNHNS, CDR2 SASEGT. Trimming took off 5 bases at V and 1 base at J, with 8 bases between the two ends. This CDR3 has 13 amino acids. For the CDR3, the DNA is TGTGCCAGCAGTAACTTCAGGAACACTGAAGCTTTCTTT. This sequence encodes CASSNFRNTEAFF.

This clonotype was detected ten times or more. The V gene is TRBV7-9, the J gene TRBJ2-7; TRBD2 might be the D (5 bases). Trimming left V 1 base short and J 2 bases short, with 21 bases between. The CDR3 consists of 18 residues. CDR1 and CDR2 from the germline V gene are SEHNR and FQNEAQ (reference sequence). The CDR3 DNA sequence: TGTGCCAGCAGCTTAGATTCCCTCGGGAAGACCGGACCCTACGAGCAGTACGTC. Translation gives CASSLDSLGKTGPYEQYV.

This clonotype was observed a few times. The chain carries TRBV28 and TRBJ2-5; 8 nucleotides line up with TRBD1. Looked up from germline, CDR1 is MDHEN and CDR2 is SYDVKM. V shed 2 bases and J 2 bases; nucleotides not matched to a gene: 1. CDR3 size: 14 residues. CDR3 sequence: CASSLRDRQETQYF. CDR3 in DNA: TGTGCCAGCAGTTTAAGGGACAGGCAAGAGACCCAGTACTTC.

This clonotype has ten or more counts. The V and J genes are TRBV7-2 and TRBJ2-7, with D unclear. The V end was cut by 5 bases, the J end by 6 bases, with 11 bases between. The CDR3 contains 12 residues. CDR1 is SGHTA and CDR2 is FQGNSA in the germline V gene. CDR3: CASSPPSPEQYF. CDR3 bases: TGTGCCAGCAGCCCCCCTTCCCCCGAGCAGTACTTC.